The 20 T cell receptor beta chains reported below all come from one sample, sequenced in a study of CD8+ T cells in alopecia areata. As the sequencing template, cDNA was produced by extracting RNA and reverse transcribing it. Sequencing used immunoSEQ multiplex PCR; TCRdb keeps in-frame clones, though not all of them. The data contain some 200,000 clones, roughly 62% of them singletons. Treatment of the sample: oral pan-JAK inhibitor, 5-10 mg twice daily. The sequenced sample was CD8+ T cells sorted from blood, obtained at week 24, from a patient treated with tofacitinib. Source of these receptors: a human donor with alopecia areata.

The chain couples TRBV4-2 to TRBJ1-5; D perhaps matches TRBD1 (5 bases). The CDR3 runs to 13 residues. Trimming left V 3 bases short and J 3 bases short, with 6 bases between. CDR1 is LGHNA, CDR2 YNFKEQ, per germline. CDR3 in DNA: TGTGCCAGCAGCCAGGACAACAATCAGCCCCAGCATTTT. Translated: CASSQDNNQPQHF.

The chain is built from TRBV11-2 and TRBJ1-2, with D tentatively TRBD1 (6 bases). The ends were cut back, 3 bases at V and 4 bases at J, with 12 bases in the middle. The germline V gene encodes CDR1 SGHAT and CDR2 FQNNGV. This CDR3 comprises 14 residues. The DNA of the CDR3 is TGTGCCAGCAGCTTGAGCAGGGGACCCTATGGCTACACCTTC. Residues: CASSLSRGPYGYTF.

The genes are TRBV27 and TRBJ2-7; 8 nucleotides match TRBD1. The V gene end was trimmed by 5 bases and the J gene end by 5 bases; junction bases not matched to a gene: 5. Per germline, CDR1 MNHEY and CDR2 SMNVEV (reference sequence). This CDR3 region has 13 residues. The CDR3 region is CASSPSGGDEQYF. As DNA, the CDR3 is TGTGCCAGCAGTCCATCAGGGGGCGACGAGCAGTACTTC.

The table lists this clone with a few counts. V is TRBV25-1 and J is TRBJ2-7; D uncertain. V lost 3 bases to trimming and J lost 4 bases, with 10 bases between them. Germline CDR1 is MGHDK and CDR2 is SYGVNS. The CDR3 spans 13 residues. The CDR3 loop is CASSDEQLYEQYF. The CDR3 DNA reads TGTGCCAGCAGTGATGAGCAGCTTTACGAGCAGTACTTC.

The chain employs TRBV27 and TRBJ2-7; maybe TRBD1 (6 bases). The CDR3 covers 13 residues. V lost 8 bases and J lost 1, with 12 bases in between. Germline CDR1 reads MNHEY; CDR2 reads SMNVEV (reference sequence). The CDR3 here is CASGGGISYEQYF. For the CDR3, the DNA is TGTGCCAGCGGTGGGGGCATATCCTACGAGCAGTACTTC.

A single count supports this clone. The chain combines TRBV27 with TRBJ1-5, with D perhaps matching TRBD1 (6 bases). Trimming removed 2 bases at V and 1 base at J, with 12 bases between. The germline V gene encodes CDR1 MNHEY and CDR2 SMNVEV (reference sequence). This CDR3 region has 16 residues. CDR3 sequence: CASSLGGGRSNQPQHF. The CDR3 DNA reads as TGTGCCAGCAGTTTAGGAGGGGGGCGAAGCAATCAGCCCCAGCATTTT.

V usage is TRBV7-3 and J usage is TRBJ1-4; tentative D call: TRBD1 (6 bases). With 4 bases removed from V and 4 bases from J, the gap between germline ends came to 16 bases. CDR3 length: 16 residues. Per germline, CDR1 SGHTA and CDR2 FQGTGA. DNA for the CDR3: TGTGCCAGCAGCTCCGGACAAGGACAGAATAATGAAAAACTGTTTTTT. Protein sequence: CASSSGQGQNNEKLFF. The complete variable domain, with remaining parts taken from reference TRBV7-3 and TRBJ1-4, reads GAGVSQTPSNKVTEKGKYVELRCDPISGHTALYWYRQSLGQGPEFLIYFQGTGAADDSGLPNDRFFAVRPEGSVSTLKIQRTERGDSAVYLCASSSGQGQNNEKLFFGSGTQLSVL.

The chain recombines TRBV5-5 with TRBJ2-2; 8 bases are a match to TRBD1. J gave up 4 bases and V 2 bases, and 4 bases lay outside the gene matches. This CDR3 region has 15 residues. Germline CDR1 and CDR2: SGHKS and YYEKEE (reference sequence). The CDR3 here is CASSFQGASTGELFF. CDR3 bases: TGTGCCAGCAGCTTTCAGGGGGCGAGCACCGGGGAGCTGTTTTTT.

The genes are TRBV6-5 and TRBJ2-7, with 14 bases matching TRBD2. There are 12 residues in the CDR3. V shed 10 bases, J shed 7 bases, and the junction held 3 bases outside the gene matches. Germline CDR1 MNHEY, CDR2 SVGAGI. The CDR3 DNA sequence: TGTGCCACCGGACTAGCGGGAGGAGAGCAGTACTTC. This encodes CATGLAGGEQYF.

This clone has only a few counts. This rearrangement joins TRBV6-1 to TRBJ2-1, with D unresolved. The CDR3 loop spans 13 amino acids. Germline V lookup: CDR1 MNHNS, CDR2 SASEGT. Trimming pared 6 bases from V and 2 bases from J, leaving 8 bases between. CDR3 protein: CASSLTTYNEQFF. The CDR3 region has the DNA TGTGCCAGCAGCCTCACAACCTACAATGAGCAGTTCTTC.

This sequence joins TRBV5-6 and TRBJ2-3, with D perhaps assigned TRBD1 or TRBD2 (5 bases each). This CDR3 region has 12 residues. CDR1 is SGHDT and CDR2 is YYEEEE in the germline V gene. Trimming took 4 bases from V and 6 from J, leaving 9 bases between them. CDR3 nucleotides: TGTGCCAGCAGCCCCGGGGCTGATACGCAGTATTTT. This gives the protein CASSPGADTQYF.

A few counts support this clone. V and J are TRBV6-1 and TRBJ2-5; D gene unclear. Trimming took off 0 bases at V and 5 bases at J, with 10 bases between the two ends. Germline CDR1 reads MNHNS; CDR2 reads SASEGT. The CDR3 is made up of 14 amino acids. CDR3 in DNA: TGTGCCAGCAGTGAAGCACTCGTACGCGAGACCCAGTACTTC. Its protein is CASSEALVRETQYF.

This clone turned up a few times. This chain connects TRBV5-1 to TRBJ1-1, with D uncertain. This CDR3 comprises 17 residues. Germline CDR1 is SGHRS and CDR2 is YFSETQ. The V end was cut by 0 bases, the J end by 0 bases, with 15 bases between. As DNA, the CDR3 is TGCGCCAGCAGCTTGGCCCGGAGTTACGCCATGAACACTGAAGCTTTCTTT. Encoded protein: CASSLARSYAMNTEAFF.

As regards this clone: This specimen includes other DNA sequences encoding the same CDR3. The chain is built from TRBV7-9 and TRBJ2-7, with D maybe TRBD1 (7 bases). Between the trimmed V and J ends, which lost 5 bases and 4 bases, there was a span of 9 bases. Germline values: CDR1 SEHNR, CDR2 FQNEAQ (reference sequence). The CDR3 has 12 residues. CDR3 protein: CASSPGGYEQYF. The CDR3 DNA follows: TGTGCCAGCAGCCCAGGGGGGTACGAGCAGTACTTC.

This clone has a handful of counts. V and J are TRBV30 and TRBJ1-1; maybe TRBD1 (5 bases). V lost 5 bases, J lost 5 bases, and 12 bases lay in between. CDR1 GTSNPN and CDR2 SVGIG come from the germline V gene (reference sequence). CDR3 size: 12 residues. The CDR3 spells CAWCQGPTEAFF. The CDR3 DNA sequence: TGTGCCTGGTGCCAGGGCCCAACTGAAGCTTTCTTT. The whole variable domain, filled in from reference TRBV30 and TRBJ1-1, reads SQTIHQWPATLVQPVGSPLSLECTVEGTSNPNLYWYRQAAGRGLQLLFYSVGIGQISSEVPQNLSASRPQDRQFILSSKKLLLSDSGFYLCAWCQGPTEAFFGQGTRLTVV.

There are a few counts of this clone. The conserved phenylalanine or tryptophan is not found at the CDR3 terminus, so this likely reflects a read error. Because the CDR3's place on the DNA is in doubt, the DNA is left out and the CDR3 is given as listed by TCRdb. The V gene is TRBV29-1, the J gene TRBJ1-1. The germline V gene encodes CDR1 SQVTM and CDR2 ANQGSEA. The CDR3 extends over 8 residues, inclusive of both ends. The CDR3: CSVDKATL.

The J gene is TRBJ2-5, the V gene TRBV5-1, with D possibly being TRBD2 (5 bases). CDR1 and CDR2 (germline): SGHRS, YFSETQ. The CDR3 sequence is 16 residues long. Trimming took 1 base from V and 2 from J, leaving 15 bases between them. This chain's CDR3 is CASSLTAERAQETQYF. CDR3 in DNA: TGCGCCAGCAGCTTGACCGCCGAGAGGGCACAAGAGACCCAGTACTTC.

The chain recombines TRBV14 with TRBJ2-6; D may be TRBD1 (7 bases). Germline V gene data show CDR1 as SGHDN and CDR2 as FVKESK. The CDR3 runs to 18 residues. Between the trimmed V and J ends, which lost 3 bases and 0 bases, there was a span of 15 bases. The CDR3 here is CASSHWQGGHSGANVLTF. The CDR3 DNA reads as TGTGCCAGCAGCCATTGGCAGGGGGGACACTCTGGGGCCAACGTCCTGACTTTC. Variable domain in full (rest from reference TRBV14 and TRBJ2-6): EAGVTQFPSHSVIEKGQTVTLRCDPISGHDNLYWYRRVMGKEIKFLLHFVKESKQDESGMPNNRFLAERTGGTYSTLKVQPAELEDSGVYFCASSHWQGGHSGANVLTFGAGSRLTVL.

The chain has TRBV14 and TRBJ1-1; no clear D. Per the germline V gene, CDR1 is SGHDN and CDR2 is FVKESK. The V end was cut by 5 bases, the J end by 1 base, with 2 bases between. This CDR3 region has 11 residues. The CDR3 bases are TGTGCCAGCAGCTCGAACACTGAAGCTTTCTTT. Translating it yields CASSSNTEAFF.

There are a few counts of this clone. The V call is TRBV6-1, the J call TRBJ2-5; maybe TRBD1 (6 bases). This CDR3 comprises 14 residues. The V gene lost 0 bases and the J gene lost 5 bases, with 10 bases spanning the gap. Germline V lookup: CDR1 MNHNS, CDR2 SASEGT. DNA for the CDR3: TGTGCCAGCAGTGAAGCGGGGGCCGGGGAGACCCAGTACTTC. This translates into CASSEAGAGETQYF.